These 20 T cell receptor beta chains were all obtained from the same sample, sequenced in a study of tumor and adjacent non-tumor tissue in lung cancer. The template was RNA from unsorted bulk tissue. The library came from three nested PCR rounds adapted from ARM-PCR protocols. TCRdb re-called the multiplex PCR reads through MiXCR, storing one row per CDR3 protein. In the table there are roughly 65,000 distinct CDR3 sequences, 55% to 70% of which are singletons. The sample comprised lung tumor tissue. All receptors derive from a man in his fifties or sixties with non-small cell lung cancer.

Of note for this clonotype: A much larger clone differs from this one at a single base, so this may be a read error. The rearrangement links TRBV5-1 to TRBJ2-1; TRBD2 agrees at 10 bases. Losses at the gene ends were 1 base for V and 2 bases for J; bases not matched to a gene: 3. The CDR3 totals 16 residues. The germline gives CDR1 SGHRS, CDR2 YFSETQ. CDR3 amino acids: CASSLLAGDPYNEQFF. In DNA form, the CDR3 reads TGCGCCAGCAGCTTGCTAGCGGGAGACCCCTACAATGAGCAGTTCTTC.

The rearrangement links TRBV6-5 to TRBJ2-1; 8 nucleotides align to TRBD2. Germline loops: CDR1 MNHEY, CDR2 SVGAGI. CDR3 length: 16 residues. The CDR3 DNA reads as TGTGCAAGTAGTTACTCGGTTACTAGCGGTATCAATGAGCAGTTCTTC. This translates into CASSYSVTSGINEQFF.

As concerns this clonotype: A much bigger clone sits one base away, suggesting this may be a read error. J is TRBJ1-6 and V is TRBV20-1, with no clear D. There are 17 residues in the CDR3. CDR1 is DFQATT, CDR2 SNEGSKA, per germline (reference sequence). The chain's CDR3 is CSAKPLGGSSYNSLLHF. The DNA of the CDR3 is TGCAGTGCTAAACCCCTCGGCGGGAGCTCCTATAATTCACTCCTCCACTTT.

In the case of this clonotype: Likely a read error: the CDR3 ends without its conserved phenylalanine or tryptophan. The J gene is TRBJ2-7, the V gene TRBV11-3, with a possible D match to TRBD1 (6 bases). The V gene's germline CDR1 is SGHNT and CDR2 YENEEA. V was cut by 1 base and J by 6 bases, with 16 bases left in between. The CDR3 spans 15 residues. CDR3 in DNA: TGTGCCAGCAGCTTAGTATGGGACAAGCTCTGCGAGCAGTACTTA. Protein sequence: CASSLVWDKLCEQYL.

This clonotype has more than one count but fewer than ten. The rearrangement joins TRBV20-1 to TRBJ1-5; 7 positions agree with TRBD1. The V and J ends lost 0 bases and 4 bases, in that order; junction bases with no gene match: 3. The CDR3 length is 14 residues. Germline V CDR1 and CDR2: DFQATT, SNEGSKA (reference sequence). CDR3 nucleotides: TGCAGTGCTAGAGAGTACAGGGGTAATCAGCCCCAGCATTTT. Its protein product is CSAREYRGNQPQHF.

This clonotype appeared a few times. As the CDR3 is not closed by the conserved phenylalanine or tryptophan, this likely results from a read error. The DNA is omitted, as the CDR3 cannot be located on it reliably, and the CDR3 follows TCRdb's listing. V gene TRBV6-1 combines with J gene TRBJ1-4. Germline V CDR1 and CDR2: MNHNS, SASEGT. The CDR3 totals 10 residues, both ends included. The CDR3 protein is CASGQVSSFG.

This clonotype was seen a single time. It is likely a read error, because the conserved phenylalanine at the end of the CDR3 is missing. The DNA is omitted, as the CDR3 cannot be located on it reliably, and the CDR3 follows TCRdb's listing. V usage is TRBV6-6 and J usage is TRBJ2-3. CDR1 MNHNY and CDR2 SVGAGI come from the germline V gene (reference sequence). The CDR3 is 12 amino acids in total, end residues counted. CDR3 loop: CASGFSTDTEYL.

Concerning this clonotype itself: A much larger clone is a single base away; this may be a read error. CDR3 loop: CASSRVFGEQYF. The CDR3 DNA reads TGTGCCAGTAGTAGGGTCTTCGGCGAGCAGTACTTC. The chain recombines TRBV19 with TRBJ2-7; D uncertain. With 4 bases removed from V and 6 bases from J, the gap between germline ends came to 10 bases. Germline V gene data show CDR1 as LNHDA and CDR2 as SQIVND (reference sequence). This CDR3 region has 12 residues.

Worth noting for this clonotype: One end of the junction fails to match germline, which may point to a read error. This chain joins TRBV25-1 and TRBJ2-1, with D possibly matching TRBD2 (7 bases). This CDR3 is built from 15 residues. Germline CDR1 and CDR2: MGHDK and SYGVNS. The CDR3 DNA follows: TGTGCCAGCAGTTGGGGGGGCGGCCTTCACGATGAACAGTTCTTC. Translated: CASSWGGGLHDEQFF.

The rearrangement joins TRBV5-1 to TRBJ1-1; possibly TRBD1 for D (5 bases). The V end lost 3 bases, the J end lost 11 bases, and 20 bases lay between the germline ends. Germline-derived CDR1 and CDR2 are SGHRS and YFSETQ. The CDR3 sequence is 14 residues long. As DNA, the CDR3 is TGCGCCAGCAGCTCTTATAGCTCGGGGACCAAGGCTTTCTTT. It codes for CASSSYSSGTKAFF.

About this clonotype itself: With a much larger clone just one base away, this may be a read error. This sequence joins TRBV6-2 or TRBV6-3 and TRBJ1-2, with 8 bases matching TRBD1. This CDR3 comprises 13 residues. Germline values: CDR1 MNHEY, CDR2 SVGEGT. Losses at the gene ends were 9 bases for V and 4 bases for J; bases not matched to a gene: 7. The CDR3 protein is CASRKTGVYGYTF. The CDR3 nucleotides are TGTGCCAGTAGAAAGACAGGGGTCTATGGCTACACCTTC.

In its sample, this clonotype was seen once. A much larger clone lies one base from this, so it may be a read error. V and J are TRBV29-1 and TRBJ2-3, with TRBD2 identical over 8 bases. The germline gives CDR1 SQVTM, CDR2 ANQGSEA. This CDR3 contains 13 residues. The trim removed 4 bases at V and 5 bases at J, leaving 5 bases unmatched. The CDR3 spells CSVGSGDKDTQYF. The CDR3 nucleotides are TGCAGCGTTGGTAGCGGGGACAAAGATACGCAGTATTTT.

As regards this clonotype: A read error is possible here, since a much larger clone lies one base away. This chain joins TRBV7-9 and TRBJ1-6, with D maybe TRBD1 (5 bases). With 7 bases removed from V and 11 bases from J, the gap between germline ends came to 12 bases. The germline CDR1 and CDR2 sequences are SEHNR and FQNEAQ (reference sequence). This CDR3 contains 12 residues. CDR3 bases: TGTGCCAGCAACCCAGACAGCCCACCCCTCCACTTT. This codes for CASNPDSPPLHF.

This clonotype was found many times. This chain links TRBV10-3 with TRBJ1-5; 8 positions agree with TRBD1. From germline, CDR1 is ENHRY and CDR2 SYGVKD. J lost 4 bases, V lost 2 bases, and 4 bases had no gene match. This CDR3 contains 15 residues. The CDR3 DNA follows: TGTGCCATCAGTGAGGAGGGGGACAGGAATCAGCCCCAGCATTTT. This gives the protein CAISEEGDRNQPQHF.

With regard to this clonotype: The germline gene is not matched at one end of the junction; a read error may be the cause. The chain couples TRBV9 to TRBJ2-3; 8 positions agree with TRBD2. Germline-derived CDR1 and CDR2 are SGDLS and YYNGEE. The CDR3 sequence is 16 residues long. In DNA form, the CDR3 reads TGTGCCAGCAGCGTAGGGGGTAGCGGGAACACAGATGCGCAGTATTTT. Residues: CASSVGGSGNTDAQYF.

This clonotype occurred many times. J is TRBJ1-3 and V is TRBV13, with D possibly matching TRBD1 (5 bases). Germline V gene data show CDR1 as PRHDT and CDR2 as FYEKMQ (reference sequence). The CDR3 runs 13 residues. Trimming pared 9 bases from V and 7 bases from J, leaving 16 bases between. The CDR3 DNA reads TGTGCCAGTCAGAAGCAGGGAGGGAACACCATATATTTT. Its translation: CASQKQGGNTIYF.

Concerning this clonotype itself: This sequence may be a read error, since a much larger clone differs from it by one base. The chain links TRBV6-1 to TRBJ2-3; the D gene could be TRBD1 or TRBD2 (5 bases each). Per germline, CDR1 MNHNS and CDR2 SASEGT. This CDR3 is built from 13 residues. CDR3 sequence reads: CPSRRQGADTQYF. Written as DNA, the CDR3 is TGTCCCAGCAGAAGGCAGGGAGCAGATACGCAGTATTTT.

The table lists this clonotype with a few counts. Germline is not matched at one junction end, which may reflect a read error. This chain uses TRBV6-1 with TRBJ1-5, with a possible D match to TRBD1 (6 bases). In germline, CDR1 is MNHNS, CDR2 SASEGT. This CDR3 is 14 amino acids long. For the CDR3, the DNA is TGTGCCAGCAGTTTTACAGGGTCGAATCAACCCCAGCATTTT. Translation: CASSFTGSNQPQHF.

This rearrangement joins TRBV6-1 to TRBJ2-6, with 8 bases that match TRBD1. With 4 bases clipped from V and 5 bases from J, the junction kept 7 bases outside the gene matches. Germline lookup yields CDR1 MNHNS and CDR2 SASEGT. The CDR3 is 16 residues long. Here the CDR3 DNA reads TGTGCCAGCAGTGTCTGGACAGGGAATTGGGCCAACGTCCTGACTTTC. It is translated as CASSVWTGNWANVLTF.

Comments on this clonotype: Germline and junction disagree at one end, which may indicate a read error. The chain combines TRBV11-1 with TRBJ2-1; tentative D call: TRBD1 (5 bases). Germline CDR1 and CDR2: SGHAT and FQDESV (reference sequence). The CDR3 is made up of 14 amino acids. Here the CDR3 DNA reads TGTGTCAGCAGCTTAGAACAGACAGACAATGTGCGGTTCTTC. It specifies CVSSLEQTDNVRFF.